These 20 T cell receptor beta chains were sequenced from one sample in a study of cytomegalovirus exposure and HLA in healthy donors. PCR employed 60 Vbeta and 13 Jbeta primers. Assay used: immunoSEQ multiplex PCR; TCRdb lists only in-frame clones, some missing. The sample consists of 150,000 or so clones, about 80% of them appearing once. Sequences were obtained from PBMCs. The receptors stem from a man younger than 40 in good health and CMV-seropositive.

This rearrangement joins TRBV5-6 to TRBJ2-7, with a tentative D call TRBD1 (6 bases). V dropped 5 bases and J dropped 7 bases, with 22 bases sitting between them. Germline CDR1 reads SGHDT; CDR2 reads YYEEEE. The length of the CDR3 is 15 residues. The CDR3 spells CASSQTQGMTEEQYF. In nucleotides, the CDR3 is TGTGCCAGCAGTCAGACACAGGGAATGACTGAAGAGCAGTACTTC. The full variable domain, completed using reference TRBV5-6 and TRBJ2-7, is DAGVTQSPTHLIKTRGQQVTLRCSPKSGHDTVSWYQQALGQGPQFIFQYYEEEERQRGNFPDRFSGHQFPNYSSELNVNALLLGDSALYLCASSQTQGMTEEQYFGPGTRLTVT.

This chain joins TRBV6-5 and TRBJ2-7; 11 bases line up with TRBD2. The CDR3 has 15 residues. CDR1 MNHEY and CDR2 SVGAGI come from the germline V gene. The trim removed 7 bases at V and 2 bases at J, leaving 7 bases unmatched. CDR3 in amino acids: CASMRGTSGTYEQYF. DNA for the CDR3: TGTGCCAGCATGCGCGGGACTAGCGGTACCTACGAGCAGTACTTC.

The rearrangement links TRBV30 to TRBJ2-5, with D possibly TRBD2 on 5 matching bases. Trimming removed 3 bases from V and 2 bases from J, with 7 bases in between. This CDR3 comprises 12 residues. CDR1 is GTSNPN and CDR2 is SVGIG in the germline V gene (reference sequence). CDR3 nucleotides: TGTGCCTGGAGCCCGGGGCAAGAGACCCAGTACTTC. Translation: CAWSPGQETQYF.

The count of this clone is one. This rearrangement joins TRBV6-1 to TRBJ2-7, with D possibly matching TRBD2 (5 bases). V was pared by 2 bases and J by 4 bases, with 9 bases between. CDR1 and CDR2 (germline): MNHNS, SASEGT. The CDR3 covers 13 residues. The CDR3 region is CASSELSGYEQYF. The CDR3 nucleotides read TGTGCCAGCAGTGAATTATCGGGGTACGAGCAGTACTTC.

The chain combines TRBV29-1 with TRBJ2-1; D ambiguous. The CDR3 length is 11 residues. V lost 2 bases and J 4 bases, leaving 3 bases between the germline ends. Germline loops: CDR1 SQVTM, CDR2 ANQGSEA. CDR3 protein: CSVERYNEQFF. In nucleotides, the CDR3 is TGCAGCGTTGAACGTTACAATGAGCAGTTCTTC.

The chain combines TRBV16 with TRBJ1-2; no definite D call. Trimming removed 0 bases from V and 2 bases from J, with 10 bases in between. This CDR3 is 15 amino acids long. Germline V CDR1 and CDR2: KGHSY, FQNENV. CDR3: CASSQSVGINYGYTF. The CDR3 nucleotides read TGTGCCAGCAGCCAATCGGTCGGGATAAACTATGGCTACACCTTC.

This chain joins TRBV28 and TRBJ2-6; D gene uncertain. V lost 7 bases and J 1 base, leaving 14 bases between the germline ends. The germline V gene has CDR1 MDHEN and CDR2 SYDVKM. This CDR3 comprises 16 residues. The CDR3 nucleotides are TGTGCCAGCACTCCCCATCGTACTTCTGGGGCCAACGTCCTGACTTTC. This encodes CASTPHRTSGANVLTF.

This clone was seen only once. The identical CDR3 is also encoded by other nucleotide sequences in the sample. V gene TRBV2 combines with J gene TRBJ1-4; TRBD1 aligns across 11 bases. Germline trimming cut 6 bases from V and 8 bases from J; bases unmatched to any gene: 5. CDR3 length: 14 residues. Germline V gives CDR1 SNHLY, CDR2 FYNNEI. The CDR3 DNA follows: TGTGCCAGCAGGGCTGGGACAGGGGGGGAAAAACTGTTTTTT. Translating gives CASRAGTGGEKLFF.

The rearrangement links TRBV2 to TRBJ2-5, with 14 bases aligning to TRBD2. The length of the CDR3 is 19 residues. V was clipped by 4 bases and J by 5 bases; unmatched bases: 15. Germline V gene data show CDR1 as SNHLY and CDR2 as FYNNEI. CDR3 region: CASSAPGGLAGVLVETQYF. The CDR3 DNA sequence: TGTGCCAGCAGTGCTCCGGGGGGACTAGCGGGAGTATTGGTGGAGACCCAGTACTTC.

V usage is TRBV7-9 and J usage is TRBJ1-1; D gene ambiguous. Trimming took 5 bases from V and 4 from J, leaving 17 bases between them. The CDR3 is 15 residues long. Per the germline V gene, CDR1 is SEHNR and CDR2 is FQNEAQ (reference sequence). Written as DNA, the CDR3 is TGTGCCAGCAGCCCATCTGAAGCATTCGGCACTGAAGCTTTCTTT. This sequence encodes CASSPSEAFGTEAFF. The entire variable domain, with the rest obtained from reference TRBV7-9 and TRBJ1-1, is as follows: DTGVSQNPRHKITKRGQNVTFRCDPISEHNRLYWYRQTLGQGPEFLTYFQNEAQLEKSRLLSDRFSAERPKGSFSTLEIQRTEQGDSAMYLCASSPSEAFGTEAFFGQGTRLTVV.

In regard to this clone: Distinct nucleotide sequences in the sample also encode this CDR3. The gene calls are TRBV7-2 and TRBJ2-5; weak D call: TRBD1 (5 bases). The germline CDR1 and CDR2 sequences are SGHTA and FQGNSA. Trimming cost V 2 bases and J 3 bases, with 10 bases left between them. There are 14 residues in the CDR3. The CDR3 coding sequence is TGTGCCAGCAGCTTATTGTCAGGGAAAGAGACCCAGTACTTC. It yields the protein CASSLLSGKETQYF.

V is TRBV6-5 and J is TRBJ2-7, with D possibly matching TRBD1 (5 bases). V was shortened by 5 bases and J by 3 bases, with 11 bases between the two germline ends. This CDR3 has 13 amino acids. Germline values: CDR1 MNHEY, CDR2 SVGAGI. The chain's CDR3 is CASSEGVDYEQYF. The CDR3 region has the DNA TGTGCCAGCAGTGAAGGGGTCGACTACGAGCAGTACTTC.

This chain connects TRBV28 to TRBJ1-5; a weak D match, TRBD1 (6 bases). Germline V gives CDR1 MDHEN, CDR2 SYDVKM. The ends were cut back, 6 bases at V and 7 bases at J, with 22 bases in the middle. This CDR3 has 16 amino acids. CDR3 residues: CASRPNGQGLGQPQHF. DNA of the CDR3: TGTGCCAGCAGGCCGAATGGTCAGGGGCTGGGACAGCCCCAGCATTTT.

V is TRBV6-1 and J is TRBJ2-7, with TRBD1 identical over 9 bases. The germline V gene has CDR1 MNHNS and CDR2 SASEGT. Losses at the gene ends were 4 bases for V and 6 bases for J; bases not matched to a gene: 13. CDR3 size: 16 residues. The CDR3 DNA reads as TGTGCCAGCAGTGCGTTGCCCGGGACAGGGCGAGGCGAGCAGTACTTC. It is translated as CASSALPGTGRGEQYF.

The rearrangement uses TRBV7-9 and TRBJ2-1; 7 positions match TRBD2. The CDR3 is 14 residues long. Germline CDR1 SEHNR, CDR2 FQNEAQ (reference sequence). The trim removed 1 base at V and 8 bases at J, leaving 5 bases unmatched. DNA of the CDR3: TGTGCCAGCAGCTTAGAACTAGCGAAGTATGAGCAGTTCTTC. This codes for CASSLELAKYEQFF.

The chain recombines TRBV6-1 with TRBJ2-1, with D possibly matching TRBD2 (6 bases). The V gene's germline CDR1 is MNHNS and CDR2 SASEGT. This CDR3 contains 17 residues. The V end was cut by 3 bases, the J end by 4 bases, with 19 bases between. CDR3 residues: CASSDLFPEGPYNEQFF. The CDR3 DNA reads as TGTGCCAGCAGTGACTTATTCCCGGAGGGGCCTTACAATGAGCAGTTCTTC.

The CDR3 sequence: CASSLGSGKLFF. The CDR3 coding sequence is TGTGCCAGCAGCCTGGGTTCGGGAAAACTGTTTTTT. The chain uses TRBV14 and TRBJ1-4; D is uncertain. In germline, CDR1 is SGHDN, CDR2 FVKESK. The CDR3 has 12 residues. With 4 bases removed from V and 10 bases from J, the gap between germline ends came to 10 bases.

The chain links TRBV11-2 to TRBJ1-4; D call uncertain. Per the germline V gene, CDR1 is SGHAT and CDR2 is FQNNGV. V was trimmed by 5 bases and J by 0 bases, leaving 16 bases between them. The CDR3 has 17 residues. For the CDR3, the DNA is TGTGCCAGCAGCGCAGGTTTAAAGCCTGCAACTAATGAAAAACTGTTTTTT. Translating gives CASSAGLKPATNEKLFF.

The chain couples TRBV28 to TRBJ2-5; the match to TRBD2 covers 15 bases. The CDR3 extends over 22 amino acids. The germline gives CDR1 MDHEN, CDR2 SYDVKM. The junction had 21 bases not matched to a gene; V was cut back by 5 bases and J by 2 bases. The CDR3 here is CASSTESLGLAGGISPQETQYF. The CDR3 DNA follows: TGTGCCAGCAGTACCGAATCATTGGGACTAGCGGGGGGCATATCTCCACAAGAGACCCAGTACTTC.

V usage is TRBV9 and J usage is TRBJ2-1; D unclear. Germline V CDR1 and CDR2: SGDLS, YYNGEE. Trimming shortened V by 4 bases and J by 5 bases, and 16 bases separated the two germline ends. The CDR3 covers 15 residues. CDR3 nucleotides: TGTGCCAGCAGCCCCCATGCTACCGTCAACAATGAGCAGTTCTTC. This codes for CASSPHATVNNEQFF.